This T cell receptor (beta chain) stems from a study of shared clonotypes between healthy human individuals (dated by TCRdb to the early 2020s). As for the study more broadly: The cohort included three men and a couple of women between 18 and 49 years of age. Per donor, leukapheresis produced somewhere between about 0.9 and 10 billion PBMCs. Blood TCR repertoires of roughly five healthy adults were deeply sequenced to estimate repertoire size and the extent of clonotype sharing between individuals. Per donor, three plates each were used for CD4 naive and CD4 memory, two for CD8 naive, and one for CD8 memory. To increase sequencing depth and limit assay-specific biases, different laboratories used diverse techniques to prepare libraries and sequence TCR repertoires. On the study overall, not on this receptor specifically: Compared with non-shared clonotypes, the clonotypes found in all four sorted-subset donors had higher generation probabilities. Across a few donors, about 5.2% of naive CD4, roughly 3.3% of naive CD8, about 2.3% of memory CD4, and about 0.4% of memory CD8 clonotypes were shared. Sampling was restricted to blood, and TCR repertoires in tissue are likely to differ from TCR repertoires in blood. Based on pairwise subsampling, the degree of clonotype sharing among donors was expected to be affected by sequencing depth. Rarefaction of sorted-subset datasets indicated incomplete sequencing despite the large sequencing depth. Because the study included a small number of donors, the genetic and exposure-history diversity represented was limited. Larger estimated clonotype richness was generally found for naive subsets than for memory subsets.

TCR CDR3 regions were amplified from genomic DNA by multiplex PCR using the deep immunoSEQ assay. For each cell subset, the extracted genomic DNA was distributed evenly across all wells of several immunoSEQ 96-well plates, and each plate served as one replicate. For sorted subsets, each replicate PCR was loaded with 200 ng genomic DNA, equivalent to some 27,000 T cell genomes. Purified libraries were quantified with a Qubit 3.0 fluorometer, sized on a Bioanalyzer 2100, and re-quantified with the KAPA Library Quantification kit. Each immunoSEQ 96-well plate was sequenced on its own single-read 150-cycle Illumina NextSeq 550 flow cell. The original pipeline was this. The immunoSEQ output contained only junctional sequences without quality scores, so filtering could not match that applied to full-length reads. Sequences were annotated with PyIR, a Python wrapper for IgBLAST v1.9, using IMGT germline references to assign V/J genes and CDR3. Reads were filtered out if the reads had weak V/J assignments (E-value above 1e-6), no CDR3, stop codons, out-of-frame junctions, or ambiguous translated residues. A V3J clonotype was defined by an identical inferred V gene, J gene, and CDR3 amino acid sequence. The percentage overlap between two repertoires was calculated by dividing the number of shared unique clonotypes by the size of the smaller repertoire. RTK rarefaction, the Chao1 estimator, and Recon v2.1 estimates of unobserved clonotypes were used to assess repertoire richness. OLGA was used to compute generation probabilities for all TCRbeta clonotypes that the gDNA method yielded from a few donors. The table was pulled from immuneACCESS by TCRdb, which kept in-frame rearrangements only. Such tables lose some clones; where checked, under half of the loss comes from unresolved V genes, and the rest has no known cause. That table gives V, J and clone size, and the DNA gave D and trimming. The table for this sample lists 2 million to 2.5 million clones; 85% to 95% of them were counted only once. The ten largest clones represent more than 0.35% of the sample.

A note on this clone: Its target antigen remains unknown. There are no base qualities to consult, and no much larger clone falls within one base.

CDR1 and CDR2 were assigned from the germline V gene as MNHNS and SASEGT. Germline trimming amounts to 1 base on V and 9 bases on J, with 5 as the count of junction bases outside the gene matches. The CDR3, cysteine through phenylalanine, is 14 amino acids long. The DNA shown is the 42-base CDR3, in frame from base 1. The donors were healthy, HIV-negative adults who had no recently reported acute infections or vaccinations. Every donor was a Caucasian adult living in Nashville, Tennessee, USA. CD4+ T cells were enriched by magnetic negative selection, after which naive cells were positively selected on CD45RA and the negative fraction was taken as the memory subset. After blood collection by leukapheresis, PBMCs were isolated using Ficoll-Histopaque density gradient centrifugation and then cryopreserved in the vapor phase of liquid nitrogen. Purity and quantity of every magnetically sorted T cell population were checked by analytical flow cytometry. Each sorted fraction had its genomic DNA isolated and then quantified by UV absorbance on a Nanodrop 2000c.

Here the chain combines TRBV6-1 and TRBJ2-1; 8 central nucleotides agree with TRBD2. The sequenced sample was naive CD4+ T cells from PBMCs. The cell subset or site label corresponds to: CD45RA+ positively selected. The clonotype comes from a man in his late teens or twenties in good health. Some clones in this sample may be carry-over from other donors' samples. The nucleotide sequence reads TGTGCCAGCAGTGAAGGACTAGCGATTGGTGAGCAGTTCTTC. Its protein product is CASSEGLAIGEQFF.